Each of the 19 T cell receptor beta chains below was sequenced from the same sample in a study of CD8+ T cells in alopecia areata. TCR sequencing used cDNA made by reverse transcription of extracted RNA. Generated by immunoSEQ multiplex PCR, the TCRdb table keeps only in-frame clones and is missing some. The sample contains approximately 140,000 clones, about 90% of which appear only once. The starting material was CD8+ T cells sorted from blood, obtained at week 0. Every receptor here comes from a human donor with alopecia areata.

V usage is TRBV5-1 and J usage is TRBJ2-6; no clear D gene. The V and J ends lost 0 bases and 0 bases respectively, with 4 bases between them. CDR1 and CDR2 (germline): SGHRS, YFSETQ. CDR3 size: 15 residues. The CDR3 sequence: CASSLDNSGANVLTF. The CDR3 DNA follows: TGCGCCAGCAGCTTGGACAACTCTGGGGCCAACGTCCTGACTTTC.

The V and J genes are TRBV6-4 and TRBJ1-1, with a tentative D call TRBD1 (5 bases). The germline V and J ends were trimmed by 9 bases and 4 bases, with 15 bases remaining between them. Germline V gene data show CDR1 as MRHNA and CDR2 as SNTAGT. CDR3 length equals 13 residues. CDR3 residues: CASRPGFGTEAFF. DNA of the CDR3: TGTGCCAGTAGACCAGGGTTCGGCACTGAAGCTTTCTTT.

V usage is TRBV2 and J usage is TRBJ2-1, with TRBD2 identical over 10 bases. J was trimmed by 8 bases and V by 5 bases; bases with no gene match: 6. The length of the CDR3 is 14 residues. Looked up from germline, CDR1 is SNHLY and CDR2 is FYNNEI. The CDR3 reads CASSNLAGVDEQFF. CDR3 nucleotides: TGTGCCAGCAGTAACCTAGCGGGAGTGGATGAGCAGTTCTTC.

To note about this clone: A read error may produce the germline difference seen at one junction end. The genes are TRBV19 and TRBJ2-7, with D maybe TRBD1 (6 bases). The CDR3 has 14 residues. Germline V gene sequence: CDR1 LNHDA, CDR2 SQIVND (reference sequence). CDR3 nucleotide sequence: TGTGCCAGTAGCATAGGCAGGGGCAACCACGAGCAGTACTTC. Translated: CASSIGRGNHEQYF.

The J gene is TRBJ2-7, the V gene TRBV5-1, with 10 bases aligning to TRBD2. The CDR3 is 18 residues long. CDR1 and CDR2 (germline): SGHRS, YFSETQ. V lost 0 bases and J lost 0; bases outside the gene matches: 9. The CDR3 is CASSLGRGLAASSYEQYF. DNA for the CDR3: TGCGCCAGCAGCTTGGGACGCGGACTAGCGGCGAGCTCCTACGAGCAGTACTTC.

About this clone itself: At the DNA level, this CDR3 is encoded by other sequences in the same sample as well. This rearrangement joins TRBV6-5 to TRBJ1-2; D is unclear. Germline V gene data show CDR1 as MNHEY and CDR2 as SVGAGI. V was pared by 5 bases and J by 2 bases, with 12 bases between. The CDR3 consists of 14 residues. The CDR3 DNA reads as TGTGCCAGCAGTCCCGGACGGTACAACTATGGCTACACCTTC. Its translation: CASSPGRYNYGYTF.

The V and J genes are TRBV29-1 and TRBJ2-7; D might be TRBD1 (5 bases). V shed 7 bases and J shed 3 bases, with 16 bases lying between them. Germline V lookup: CDR1 SQVTM, CDR2 ANQGSEA. This CDR3 region has 13 residues. The CDR3 loop is CSADSGKGYEQYF. CDR3 coding DNA: TGCAGCGCAGACAGTGGAAAGGGCTACGAGCAGTACTTC.

The table lists this clone with a count of one. The rearrangement uses TRBV14 and TRBJ2-1; 13 bases line up with TRBD2. V shed 4 bases and J 6 bases; nucleotides not matched to a gene: 3. CDR1 is SGHDN, CDR2 FVKESK, per germline. This CDR3 contains 15 residues. CDR3 nucleotides: TGTGCCAGCAGCCTGGGACTAGCGGGAATCAATGAGCAGTTCTTC. Its translation is CASSLGLAGINEQFF.

This rearrangement joins TRBV5-1 to TRBJ1-2; 8 nucleotides align to TRBD1. There are 15 residues in the CDR3. Germline lookup yields CDR1 SGHRS and CDR2 YFSETQ. V shed 0 bases, J shed 6 bases, and the junction held 7 bases outside the gene matches. The CDR3 spells CASSLVVPTGDGYTF. The CDR3 coding sequence is TGCGCCAGCAGCTTGGTGGTGCCGACAGGGGATGGCTACACCTTC.

The rearrangement uses TRBV27 and TRBJ2-7; 8 nucleotides match TRBD2. Trimming cost V 8 bases and J 3 bases; bases outside gene matches: 9. The CDR3 covers 14 residues. The germline CDR1 and CDR2 sequences are MNHEY and SMNVEV (reference sequence). Here the CDR3 DNA reads TGTGCCAGCCGTCTCGGGGGGGCGAACTACGAGCAGTACTTC. This encodes CASRLGGANYEQYF.

The chain's CDR3 is CASNFLSGLAGWFTQETQYF. The CDR3 region has the DNA TGTGCCAGCAACTTCTTGTCGGGACTAGCGGGGTGGTTCACTCAAGAGACCCAGTACTTC. V is TRBV2 and J is TRBJ2-5; TRBD2 agrees at 13 bases. Germline-derived CDR1 and CDR2 are SNHLY and FYNNEI. With 7 bases clipped from V and 2 bases from J, the junction kept 19 bases outside the gene matches. This CDR3 contains 20 residues.

This clone has only a few counts. V and J are TRBV30 and TRBJ2-1, with 9 nucleotides matching TRBD2. CDR1 and CDR2 from the germline V gene are GTSNPN and SVGIG (reference sequence). CDR3 length equals 15 residues. The junction had 4 bases not matched to a gene; V was cut back by 0 bases and J by 4 bases. Written as DNA, the CDR3 is TGTGCCTGGAGTGTACTTGCGGGGGGGTACAATGAGCAGTTCTTC. Translated, it gives CAWSVLAGGYNEQFF.

The rearrangement joins TRBV2 to TRBJ2-1; unclear D gene. The length of the CDR3 is 13 residues. The germline CDR1 and CDR2 sequences are SNHLY and FYNNEI. V gave up 6 bases and J gave up 5 bases, with 11 bases separating them. The CDR3 is CASSELPHNEQFF. As DNA, the CDR3 is TGTGCCAGCAGCGAGTTACCTCACAATGAGCAGTTCTTC.

This clone was recorded once. The chain combines TRBV30 with TRBJ2-3, with no clear D. V lost 1 base, J lost 4 bases, and 9 bases lay in between. CDR3 length equals 13 residues. Germline CDR1 reads GTSNPN; CDR2 reads SVGIG (reference sequence). In nucleotides, the CDR3 is TGTGCCTGGAGTGATGGCTTAGCAGATACGCAGTATTTT. This sequence encodes CAWSDGLADTQYF. The full variable domain, its missing parts supplied by reference TRBV30 and TRBJ2-3, is SQTIHQWPATLVQPVGSPLSLECTVEGTSNPNLYWYRQAAGRGLQLLFYSVGIGQISSEVPQNLSASRPQDRQFILSSKKLLLSDSGFYLCAWSDGLADTQYFGPGTRLTVL.

The rearrangement uses TRBV6-5 and TRBJ1-2; D gene uncertain. The CDR3 runs to 12 residues. CDR1 and CDR2 (germline): MNHEY, SVGAGI. The germline V and J ends were trimmed by 4 bases and 7 bases, with 10 bases remaining between them. CDR3 protein: CASSSLLAGYTF. DNA of the CDR3: TGTGCCAGCAGTTCCCTGTTGGCTGGCTACACCTTC.

This chain joins TRBV2 and TRBJ2-2; 10 positions agree with TRBD1. CDR1 is SNHLY, CDR2 FYNNEI, per germline. The V and J ends lost 8 bases and 3 bases, in that order; junction bases with no gene match: 3. The CDR3 runs to 14 residues. The CDR3 DNA reads as TGTGCCAGCTTGGGACAGGGGTACACCGGGGAGCTGTTTTTT. This translates into CASLGQGYTGELFF.

This chain uses TRBV13 with TRBJ2-7; 10 bases map to TRBD2. CDR1 is PRHDT and CDR2 is FYEKMQ in the germline V gene (reference sequence). CDR3 length: 15 residues. The J segment lost 1 base and the V segment lost 5 bases, leaving 5 bases of the junction unmatched. The CDR3 bases are TGTGCCAGCAGCCCAGGACTAGCGGTTTCCTACGAGCAGTACTTC. It codes for CASSPGLAVSYEQYF.

This clone was detected only once. The chain recombines TRBV5-6 with TRBJ2-2; D uncertain. Trimming removed 4 bases at V and 3 bases at J, with 10 bases between. The CDR3 runs 14 residues. Germline CDR1 reads SGHDT; CDR2 reads YYEEEE. Here the CDR3 reads CASSPGPHTGELFF. Written as DNA, the CDR3 is TGTGCCAGCAGCCCGGGCCCCCACACCGGGGAGCTGTTTTTT.

In this sample, this clone turned up once. Its ends do not fully match the called genes, so a read error is possible. The chain joins TRBV7-2 to TRBJ2-1; 11 nucleotides agree with TRBD2. This CDR3 comprises 16 residues. Germline-derived CDR1 and CDR2 are SGHTA and FQGNSA. The CDR3 region has the DNA TGTGTCAGCAGCGTTAGCGGGAGGGGCTCCTACAATGAGCAGTTCTTC. Protein product: CVSSVSGRGSYNEQFF. The whole variable domain, remainder taken from reference TRBV7-2 and TRBJ2-1, is GAGVSQSPSNKVTEKGKDVELRCDPISGHTALYWYRQSLGQGLEFLIYFQGNSAPDKSGLPSDRFSAERTGGSVSTLTIQRTQQEDSAVYLCVSSVSGRGSYNEQFFGPGTRLTVL.